The rows below give T cell receptor beta chains drawn from one sample of a study of blood T cell repertoires in COVID-19. The table came from immunoSEQ multiplex PCR; TCRdb's copy has only in-frame clones and leaves some out. Among approximately 310,000 clones listed, 70% to 90% were seen once. The sample was peripheral blood. The source of these receptors is a woman aged 50 to 60 who had recovered from COVID-19. Both conserved end residues are part of each CDR3. The D gene is left open where the match is weak. Clone sizes are given selectively: once, few, many, or a class where the clone is expanded.

j_call,v_call,d_call,clone_size,cdr3_nt,cdr3_aa
TRBJ1-1,TRBV2,.,.,TGTGCCAGCACCCGGGGATCGAACACTGAAGCTTTCTTT,CASTRGSNTEAFF
TRBJ1-4,TRBV30,.,.,TGTGCCTGGAGTCCGCAGTTTAATGAAAAACTGTTTTTT,CAWSPQFNEKLFF
TRBJ1-1,TRBV18,TRBD1,.,TGTGCCAGCTCACTTTCGGGACAGGGGACGAGGAACACTGAAGCTTTCTTT,CASSLSGQGTRNTEAFF
TRBJ2-3,TRBV6-5,TRBD2,.,TGTGCCAGCAGTTACCACGCTAGCGGAACAGATACGCAGTATTTT,CASSYHASGTDTQYF
TRBJ1-1,TRBV6-1,.,.,TGTGCCAGCAGTGAAGTTGGGGGGATCAACACTGAAGCTTTCTTT,CASSEVGGINTEAFF
TRBJ2-3,TRBV29-1,TRBD2,.,TGCAGCGTTGAGGCTAGCGGGGGGAGCACAGATACGCAGTATTTT,CSVEASGGSTDTQYF
TRBJ2-7,TRBV29-1,TRBD2,.,TGCAGCGTTGAGGCTAGCGGGGGATACGAGCAGTACTTC,CSVEASGGYEQYF
TRBJ1-5,TRBV27,TRBD1,.,TGTGCCAGCAGTCAACAGGGGGCCCCTCAGCCCCAGCATTTT,CASSQQGAPQPQHF
TRBJ1-4,TRBV14,.,.,TGTGCCAGCAGCCAAGGTTTTGGCAGGTTCAATGAAAAACTGTTTTTT,CASSQGFGRFNEKLFF
TRBJ1-1,TRBV5-6,TRBD1,.,TGTGCCAGCAGCTCGCTGACAGGGGGTTACACTGAAGCTTTCTTT,CASSSLTGGYTEAFF
TRBJ1-6,TRBV28,.,.,TGTGCCAGCTCGACTGGAGGAAAATCACCCCTCCACTTT,CASSTGGKSPLHF
TRBJ2-7,TRBV7-2,.,.,TGTGCCAGCAGCTTAGGGGGCGCCTGGAACCGCGAGCAGTACTTC,CASSLGGAWNREQYF
TRBJ1-2,TRBV5-8,.,.,TGTGCCAGCAGCTTGGTTCCGGGGTCCAACTATGGCTACACCTTC,CASSLVPGSNYGYTF
TRBJ2-1,TRBV9,TRBD2,.,TGTGCCAGCAGCGTAGTCGCGGGAGGGTACGGTGAGCAGTTCTTC,CASSVVAGGYGEQFF
TRBJ1-2,TRBV28,TRBD1,.,TGTGCCAGCCTGAGCGGACAGGGGGCGGGCGGCTACACCTTC,CASLSGQGAGGYTF
TRBJ2-7,TRBV3-1/TRBV3-2,.,.,TGTGCCAGCAGCCGCCTAGCGTATTCGGAGGAGCAGTACTTC,CASSRLAYSEEQYF
TRBJ1-1,TRBV25-1,.,.,TGTGCCAGCAGTGAACTTAGCGTATTCTCAGTCTCGGGGGGTGCTTTCTTT,CASSELSVFSVSGGAFF
TRBJ2-2,TRBV5-1,.,.,TGCGCCAGCAGTTTAAACGGGGGGCCGAACACCGGGGAGCTGTTTTTT,CASSLNGGPNTGELFF
TRBJ2-7,TRBV6-5,.,once,TGTGCCAGCTCCGACTTTTCCCCTCGGGGCTACGAGCAGTACTTC,CASSDFSPRGYEQYF
TRBJ1-5,TRBV25-1,TRBD1,.,TGTGCCAGCAGTGAACCCGGGACAGGGAAGTTCGGCAATCAGCCCCAGCATTTT,CASSEPGTGKFGNQPQHF
TRBJ1-1,TRBV13,.,.,TGTGCCAGCAGCCCTTCCGGGGAATACGGTGAGACTGAAGCTTTCTTT,CASSPSGEYGETEAFF
TRBJ1-1,TRBV7-9,TRBD1,once,TGTGCCAGCAGCCTCCCCTTGGGACAGGGCACTGAAGCTTTCTTT,CASSLPLGQGTEAFF
TRBJ1-2,TRBV19,TRBD1,.,TGTGCCAGTAGTACCCAAGGGGGCGCCTATGGCTACACCTTC,CASSTQGGAYGYTF
TRBJ1-4,TRBV28,.,many,TGTGCCAGCAGTTTCGCTGGAGGGGAAAAACTGTTTTTT,CASSFAGGEKLFF
TRBJ1-3,TRBV7-8,TRBD1,.,TGTGCCAGCAGCTTAGGACAGGGGGGTGGAAACACCATATATTTT,CASSLGQGGGNTIYF
TRBJ2-5,TRBV28,TRBD2,.,TGTGCCAGCAGCTACCTAGCGGGAGTTGAGACCCAGTACTTC,CASSYLAGVETQYF
TRBJ1-1,TRBV6-5,.,once,TGTGCCAGCAGTTATGGGGGCATGAACACTGAAGCTTTCTTT,CASSYGGMNTEAFF
TRBJ2-7,TRBV29-1,.,once,TGCAGCGCTATATTAGGGACATTTGGGGAGCAGTACTTC,CSAILGTFGEQYF
TRBJ1-3,TRBV19,.,.,TGTGCCAGTAGTATACTCTCCCCCCTGAGGCCTGGAAACACCATATATTTT,CASSILSPLRPGNTIYF
TRBJ1-1,TRBV7-2,TRBD1,.,TGTGCCAGCAGCTTAGCGTCGGTCGGGACAGGGTGGACTGAAGCTTTCTTT,CASSLASVGTGWTEAFF
TRBJ2-3,TRBV7-2,.,.,TGTGCCAGCAGAAGGGGGGGGGCAGAAGATACGCAGTATTTT,CASRRGGAEDTQYF
TRBJ2-5,TRBV3-1/TRBV3-2,TRBD2,.,TGTGCCAGCAGCCAACCCTTGACGGGGGGTCTCGAGACCCAGTACTTC,CASSQPLTGGLETQYF
TRBJ2-3,TRBV6-5,.,.,TGTGCCAGCAGTTACTCCCGGACAGACCACACAGATACGCAGTATTTT,CASSYSRTDHTDTQYF
TRBJ2-7,TRBV7-8,TRBD2,once,TGTGCCAGCAGCCCCTTGGGTTTAGCGGGTTCCTACGAGCAGTACTTC,CASSPLGLAGSYEQYF
TRBJ2-7,TRBV2,.,.,TGTGCCAGCAGGGGCTACAGCGAGCAGTACTTC,CASRGYSEQYF
TRBJ2-4,TRBV6-5,TRBD1,once,TGTGCCAGCAGTTACGGGACAGGGTGGAACATTCAGTACTTC,CASSYGTGWNIQYF
TRBJ2-7,TRBV6-2/TRBV6-3,TRBD1,once,TGTGCCAGCAGTAACCCGGGACAGGGCTACGAGCAGTACTTC,CASSNPGQGYEQYF
TRBJ1-1,TRBV28,TRBD1,.,TGTGCCAGCTTCCCAGGGGGGAACACTGAAGCTTTCTTT,CASFPGGNTEAFF
TRBJ2-7,TRBV30,TRBD1,.,TGTGCCTGGAGTGGACAGGGGGGTGAGCAGTACTTC,CAWSGQGGEQYF
TRBJ2-6,TRBV7-6,TRBD1,.,TGTGCCTCACAGGGGGGAAGCTCTGGGGCCAACGTCCTGACTTTC,CASQGGSSGANVLTF
TRBJ1-1,TRBV5-1,.,once,TGCGCCAGCAGCTTGGATCCGGGAAGTGAAGCTTTCTTT,CASSLDPGSEAFF
TRBJ2-7,TRBV30,.,once,TGTGCCTGGAGTCAAACAGGGTACATCGACGAGCAGTACTTC,CAWSQTGYIDEQYF
TRBJ2-1,TRBV6-6,TRBD2,.,TGTGCCAGCAGTCCCCCGGCTAGCGGGGCGGGCAATGAGCAGTTCTTC,CASSPPASGAGNEQFF
TRBJ2-7,TRBV12-3/TRBV12-4,.,.,TGTGCCAGCGGAGAGGGAGGTACGCAGTACTTC,CASGEGGTQYF
TRBJ2-5,TRBV2,TRBD1,.,TGTGCCAGCAGTCAACAGGGGAACCAAGAGACCCAGTACTTC,CASSQQGNQETQYF
TRBJ2-3,TRBV5-1,.,.,TGCGCCAGCAGCTTGTATCTGAGCGCGCAGTATTTT,CASSLYLSAQYF
TRBJ1-5,TRBV18,.,.,TGTGCCAGCTCATACCAGGGAAATCAGCCCCAGCATTTT,CASSYQGNQPQHF
TRBJ2-3,TRBV7-2,TRBD2,.,TGTGCCAGCAGCTTAATGGCGGGAGGGACAGATACGCAGTATTTT,CASSLMAGGTDTQYF
TRBJ2-6,TRBV9,.,.,TGTGCCAGCAGCGCCCCGGAGGGGACCTATGCTGGGGCCAACGTCCTGACTTTC,CASSAPEGTYAGANVLTF
TRBJ1-1,TRBV5-1,.,.,TGCGCCAGCAGCTTGGTCATCCGAGAGAACACTGAAGCTTTCTTT,CASSLVIRENTEAFF
TRBJ2-5,TRBV11-2,.,.,TGTGCCAGCAGCGCCGGGACTGGAAGTCAAGAGACCCAGTACTTC,CASSAGTGSQETQYF
TRBJ2-7,TRBV28,TRBD1,.,TGTGCCAGCAACCCCCCCGGGACAGACTATTACGAGCAGTACTTC,CASNPPGTDYYEQYF
TRBJ1-1,TRBV27,TRBD1,few,TGTGCCAGCAGGAGAAGCGCGCGGGACAGGGTTTTTGGGAACACTGAAGCTTTCTTT,CASRRSARDRVFGNTEAFF
TRBJ1-5,TRBV6-5,TRBD1,.,TGTGCCAGCAGCCTCGGACAGGGTCAGCGTCAGCCCCAGCATTTT,CASSLGQGQRQPQHF